This entry describes one T cell receptor beta chain. The antigen remains undetermined. These data are taken from a study of cytomegalovirus exposure and HLA in healthy donors. Study-level points and caveats: The study flagged around 160 TCR beta chains as cytomegalovirus-associated.

Using immunoSEQ multiplex PCR, the repertoire was profiled, and TCRdb retains in-frame clones only, with some absent. The sample has about 140,000 clones; around four fifths are singletons. There are 15 residues in the CDR3. Trimming took 2 bases from V and 2 from J; bases not matched to a gene: 3. In germline, CDR1 is SGDLS, CDR2 YYNGEE. The chain recombines TRBV9 with TRBJ2-1, with 8 positions matching TRBD2. Material: PBMCs. The clonotype comes from a man aged 30 to 39 in good health and CMV-seropositive. This CDR3 reads CASSVFGGAYNEQFF. For the CDR3, the DNA is TGTGCCAGCAGCGTCTTCGGGGGGGCCTACAATGAGCAGTTCTTC.